This passage covers 3 T cell receptor beta chains from one sample sequenced in a study of OX40 agonist ivuxolimab in advanced cancers. Libraries were prepared by immunoSEQ multiplex PCR; TCRdb keeps only in-frame clonotypes and omits some of them. The sample records more than 85,000 clones, about 86% being singletons. The sequenced sample was CD4+ or CD8+ T cells sorted from blood, obtained in a trial of the OX40 agonist ivuxolimab. These receptors were collected from an adult with an advanced solid tumor such as melanoma, head and neck, liver or kidney cancer.

V is TRBV6-5 and J is TRBJ2-2; 8 bases align to TRBD1. Germline V gene lookup returns CDR1 MNHEY and CDR2 SVGAGI. The CDR3 has 16 residues. Trimming cost V 0 bases and J 4 bases; bases outside gene matches: 4. The CDR3 is CASSYSRGRATGELFF. For the CDR3, the DNA is TGTGCCAGCAGTTACTCCAGGGGGCGGGCCACCGGGGAGCTGTTTTTT.

The rearrangement joins TRBV28 to TRBJ2-1; 7 bases align to TRBD1. CDR1 MDHEN and CDR2 SYDVKM come from the germline V gene. CDR3 size: 15 residues. Germline trimming cut 5 bases from V and 5 bases from J; bases unmatched to any gene: 9. CDR3 nucleotides: TGTGCCAGCAGTGAGTCGGGGACAGCAAACAATGAGCAGTTCTTC. Its protein product is CASSESGTANNEQFF.

The gene calls are TRBV4-2 and TRBJ1-4; 7 nucleotides line up with TRBD1. Germline CDR1 is LGHNA and CDR2 is YNFKEQ. Losses at the gene ends were 3 bases for V and 5 bases for J; bases not matched to a gene: 6. The CDR3 has 15 residues. CDR3 sequence (DNA): TGTGCCAGCAGCCACCGACAGGGAACAAATGAAAAACTGTTTTTT. Protein: CASSHRQGTNEKLFF.